This T cell receptor (beta chain) originates from a study of blood T cell repertoires in COVID-19 (dated by TCRdb to 2019 to 2021). About the full investigation: The collaborator samples originated in the United States, Italy and Spain and spanned the acute and convalescent phases of COVID-19. The material from the prospective study consisted of cDNA or gDNA derived from T cells, B-cell-depleted T cells, or PBMCs. The repertoires were released in a freely available public database meant as a resource for research on the immune response to SARS-CoV-2. A de-identified subject ID, COVID-19 status, age in years and sex were almost always included in the sample metadata. Where available, HLA class I and class II types were obtained from metadata supplied by the sample provider rather than from assay-based typing. The dataset comprised deeply sampled blood TCRbeta repertoires from subjects exposed to, actively infected with, or recovered from COVID-19. The samples were drawn from two sources: the first 160 participants of the ongoing ImmuneRACE study, and 1,254 subjects contributed by 6 global collaborators.

Looking up the germline V gene (reference sequence) yields CDR1 LNHDA and CDR2 SQIVND. Relative to germline, V is 2 bases shorter and J is 1 base shorter, with 6 bases between their ends. Inclusive of the bounding cysteine and phenylalanine, the CDR3 is 14 residues long. Of the read, only the CDR3 DNA is kept; its 42 bases are in frame from base 1. With regard to this clone: No antigen is known for it. No much larger clone is present one base from it, and per-base qualities are unavailable.

TCRbeta CDR3 regions were amplified from genomic DNA by means of the immunoSEQ Assay, a bias-controlled multiplex PCR. The original pipeline was this. Within the assay, amplification of reference gene primers was used to estimate how many nucleated cells each sample contained. To quantify the absolute abundance of each unique TCRbeta CDR3 rearrangement, sequence reads were collapsed and filtered. For each sample, productive Simpson clonality was calculated as the square root of Simpson's diversity index across productive rearrangements. In TCRdb, the immuneACCESS table is reduced to in-frame sequences with V and J assigned. These tables do not hold every clone; where another copy was compared, an unresolved V gene accounts for under half, and the others remain unexplained. V and J calls and clone size are those listed in that table; D and trimming were worked out from the DNA. This sample holds about 480,000 clones; 75% to 90% were observed only once. 4.3% of the sample is held by the ten biggest clonotypes.

Overall study results and their limits: The quantity of clinical and demographic metadata differed by source and by participant and was supplied without curation.

Whole blood was collected in K2EDTA tubes by collaborating institutions according to the institutions' own protocols. For TCRbeta analysis, collaborators shipped samples in one of three forms: frozen whole blood, isolated PBMCs, or DNA extracted from either of those sample types. The sequence came from a young woman with acute or convalescent COVID-19. Recombination connected TRBV19 to TRBJ1-5; no D gene is confidently identified. What was sequenced was peripheral blood. The DNA sequence is given as TGTGCCAGTAGTATAACCAGGAGCAATCAGCCCCAGCATTTT. Translated, this is CASSITRSNQPQHF.